This TCR beta chain was profiled in a study of tumor-infiltrating lymphocytes in localized non-small cell lung cancer. A note on this clone: Its target is unknown.

Regarding the study as a whole: Technical variation could not be separated from intratumor heterogeneity here. Recurrence-free survival showed no association with tumor T-cell fraction.

Profiled with immunoSEQ multiplex PCR; TCRdb holds only in-frame clones, not every one. Here the sample spans 12,000 or so clones, roughly 84% being singletons. V gave up 0 bases and J gave up 9 bases, with 10 bases separating them. The CDR3 totals 13 residues. The V gene's germline CDR1 is SGHRS and CDR2 YFSETQ. The sample was lung tumor tissue. V gene TRBV5-1 combines with J gene TRBJ2-1; possible D gene TRBD1, 6 bases. This TCR came from a human donor with non-small cell lung cancer. The CDR3 protein is CASSLAGVSEQFF. In DNA, the CDR3 is TGCGCCAGCAGCTTGGCAGGGGTTAGTGAGCAGTTCTTC.